Below, 12 T cell receptor beta chains from the same sample are listed, as sequenced in a study of human thymus T cells. Clones were sequenced by immunoSEQ multiplex PCR, and TCRdb holds only the in-frame ones, with some missing. The data show some 46,000 clones, around 94% seen once. Sequenced material: blood. The receptor source for this set is a boy under two years old with a congenital heart defect but otherwise immunologically healthy.

This chain joins TRBV7-2 and TRBJ1-6; D unclear. CDR3 length: 18 amino acids. Trimming pared 5 bases from V and 0 bases from J, leaving 17 bases between. Germline CDR1 reads SGHTA; CDR2 reads FQGNSA. The CDR3: CASSPRAPKSSYNSPLHF. CDR3 coding DNA: TGTGCCAGCAGCCCTAGAGCCCCCAAGAGCTCCTATAATTCACCCCTCCACTTT.

CDR3 residues: CASSLGSQETQYF. The DNA of the CDR3 is TGCGCCAGCAGCTTGGGCAGTCAAGAGACCCAGTACTTC. V and J are TRBV5-1 and TRBJ2-5; D remains unclear. With 0 bases removed from V and 2 bases from J, the gap between germline ends came to 5 bases. Germline V gene sequence: CDR1 SGHRS, CDR2 YFSETQ. The CDR3 is made up of 13 amino acids.

The chain uses TRBV9 and TRBJ2-3, with unresolved D. The germline V gene encodes CDR1 SGDLS and CDR2 YYNGEE. The V gene lost 0 bases and the J gene lost 2 bases, with 4 bases spanning the gap. This CDR3 has 13 amino acids. The DNA for the CDR3 is TGTGCCAGCAGCGTAGCCCCCACAGATACGCAGTATTTT. Encoded protein: CASSVAPTDTQYF.

V usage is TRBV19 and J usage is TRBJ1-2; maybe TRBD1 (6 bases). V was cut by 8 bases and J by 4 bases, with 14 bases left in between. The germline gives CDR1 LNHDA, CDR2 SQIVND (reference sequence). The CDR3 loop spans 13 amino acids. CDR3 in DNA: TGTGCCAGTGGCCGGGGGGCGGGCTATGGCTACACCTTC. Protein product: CASGRGAGYGYTF.

CDR3 residues: CASRKVAGANVLTF. The CDR3 DNA sequence: TGTGCCAGCAGAAAGGTGGCAGGGGCCAACGTCCTGACTTTC. V usage is TRBV6-5 and J usage is TRBJ2-6; D is unclear. The V gene lost 6 bases and the J gene lost 4 bases, with 10 bases spanning the gap. Germline V gene sequence: CDR1 MNHEY, CDR2 SVGAGI. The length of the CDR3 is 14 residues.

The CDR3 DNA reads as TGCGCCAGCAGCCCAAGAGCGGGGGGGACCTACGAGCAGTACTTC. It yields the protein CASSPRAGGTYEQYF. V usage is TRBV5-1 and J usage is TRBJ2-7, with 10 bases aligning to TRBD2. Germline V lookup: CDR1 SGHRS, CDR2 YFSETQ. Unmatched junction bases numbered 6, after V lost 4 bases and J lost 2 bases. The CDR3 length is 15 residues.

In its sample, this clone was seen once. The rearrangement links TRBV7-8 to TRBJ1-5; D possibly corresponds to TRBD1 (5 bases). Germline lookup yields CDR1 SGHVS and CDR2 FQNEAQ. V was cut by 4 bases and J by 7 bases, with 17 bases left in between. This CDR3 has 15 residues. In DNA, the CDR3 is TGTGCCAGCAGCTCCTTTAGTGGGGAGGGGCAGCCCCAGCATTTT. Encoded protein: CASSSFSGEGQPQHF.

The V gene is TRBV27, the J gene TRBJ2-2, with 10 bases aligning to TRBD1. The CDR3 loop spans 14 amino acids. V shed 6 bases, J shed 6 bases, and the junction held 4 bases outside the gene matches. Germline CDR1 and CDR2: MNHEY and SMNVEV (reference sequence). This CDR3 is CASSFGTGAGELFF. CDR3 coding DNA: TGTGCCAGCAGCTTCGGGACAGGGGCCGGGGAGCTGTTTTTT.

The chain recombines TRBV9 with TRBJ2-3; TRBD2 matches 11 bases. This CDR3 comprises 16 residues. The junction had 8 bases not matched to a gene; V was cut back by 3 bases and J by 5 bases. Germline CDR1 is SGDLS and CDR2 is YYNGEE. The CDR3, as DNA: TGTGCCAGCAGCGGCAGACTAGCGGGGATTTTAGATACGCAGTATTTT. Protein product: CASSGRLAGILDTQYF.

This clone came up a few times. This chain connects TRBV27 to TRBJ1-5; 8 nucleotides align to TRBD1. After removal of 3 bases from V and 4 bases from J, the junction contained 5 bases not matched to a gene. Germline CDR1 is MNHEY and CDR2 is SMNVEV (reference sequence). This CDR3 has 15 amino acids. The CDR3 sequence is CASSLQDRANQPQHF. CDR3 sequence (DNA): TGTGCCAGCAGTTTGCAGGACAGGGCTAATCAGCCCCAGCATTTT.

The chain is built from TRBV11-2 and TRBJ1-5, with 8 nucleotides matching TRBD1. Germline CDR1 SGHAT, CDR2 FQNNGV. The CDR3 extends over 14 amino acids. With V trimmed by 0 bases and J by 7 bases, 2 bases remained unmatched. For the CDR3, the DNA is TGTGCCAGCAGCTTAGACAGGGGGCGGCAGCCCCAGCATTTT. It codes for CASSLDRGRQPQHF.

This chain links TRBV6-1 with TRBJ2-1; the match to TRBD2 covers 7 bases. Trimming cost V 1 base and J 7 bases; bases outside gene matches: 4. The germline gives CDR1 MNHNS, CDR2 SASEGT. CDR3 length: 14 amino acids. The CDR3 DNA reads as TGTGCCAGCAGTGAAGGGACTAGTTGGAATGAGCAGTTCTTC. As protein: CASSEGTSWNEQFF.